A selection of T cell receptor beta chains follows, all from one sample in a study of shared clonotypes between healthy human individuals. Measured with immunoSEQ multiplex PCR; TCRdb has only the in-frame clones, and not every one. Here the sample spans fewer than 1 million clones, just over 95% being singletons. Sequenced material: naive CD8+ T cells sorted from blood. These receptors were obtained from a young man in good health. The CDR3 runs from the conserved cysteine through the conserved F or W. The D gene is left open where the match is weak. Rows give clone size only sometimes, using once, few, many, or a class for an expanded clone.

clone size: NA; D gene: NA; J gene: TRBJ2-2; V gene: TRBV2; CDR3 protein: CASRGFRANTGELFF; CDR3 DNA: TGTGCCAGCAGAGGGTTTAGGGCGAACACCGGGGAGCTGTTTTTT
clone size: NA; D gene: NA; J gene: TRBJ2-1; V gene: TRBV7-2; CDR3 protein: CASSLVGKAVSSYNEQFF; CDR3 DNA: TGTGCCAGCAGCTTAGTAGGGAAGGCGGTTAGCTCCTACAATGAGCAGTTCTTC
clone size: NA; D gene: NA; J gene: TRBJ2-7; V gene: TRBV10-2; CDR3 protein: CASNQNEYEQYF; CDR3 DNA: TGCGCCAGCAACCAAAACGAGTACGAGCAGTACTTC
clone size: NA; D gene: NA; J gene: TRBJ1-5; V gene: TRBV7-9; CDR3 protein: CASSLSGVQPQHF; CDR3 DNA: TGTGCCAGCAGCTTATCCGGGGTCCAGCCCCAGCATTTT
clone size: NA; D gene: TRBD1; J gene: TRBJ1-2; V gene: TRBV6-5; CDR3 protein: CASSYEGTGVPYGYTF; CDR3 DNA: TGTGCCAGCAGTTACGAAGGGACAGGGGTTCCCTATGGCTACACCTTC
clone size: NA; D gene: NA; J gene: TRBJ2-1; V gene: TRBV5-1; CDR3 protein: CASSLAPSSYNEQFF; CDR3 DNA: TGCGCCAGCAGCTTGGCTCCGAGCTCCTACAATGAGCAGTTCTTC
clone size: NA; D gene: NA; J gene: TRBJ2-7; V gene: TRBV9; CDR3 protein: CASSPWTESSYEQYF; CDR3 DNA: TGTGCCAGCAGCCCCTGGACGGAGAGCTCCTACGAGCAGTACTTC
clone size: NA; D gene: TRBD2; J gene: TRBJ2-1; V gene: TRBV7-7; CDR3 protein: CASSSNLAGDPFF; CDR3 DNA: TGTGCTAGCAGCTCAAATCTAGCGGGAGACCCGTTCTTC
clone size: NA; D gene: NA; J gene: TRBJ1-5; V gene: TRBV15; CDR3 protein: CATSRRDGNNQPQHF; CDR3 DNA: TGTGCCACCAGCAGGAGGGATGGTAACAATCAGCCCCAGCATTTT
clone size: NA; D gene: NA; J gene: TRBJ2-4; V gene: TRBV5-1; CDR3 protein: CASSEDTTWGKNIQYF; CDR3 DNA: TGCGCCAGCAGCGAGGACACGACCTGGGGCAAAAACATTCAGTACTTC
clone size: few; D gene: NA; J gene: TRBJ1-1; V gene: TRBV6-6; CDR3 protein: CASSYLGATEAFF; CDR3 DNA: TGTGCCAGCAGTTACCTAGGGGCCACTGAAGCTTTCTTT
clone size: NA; D gene: TRBD2; J gene: TRBJ2-5; V gene: TRBV6-1; CDR3 protein: CASSAKSGRGETQYF; CDR3 DNA: TGTGCCAGCAGTGCGAAGAGCGGGAGAGGGGAGACCCAGTACTTC
clone size: NA; D gene: TRBD2; J gene: TRBJ2-3; V gene: TRBV10-2; CDR3 protein: CASSEWGRGPDTQYF; CDR3 DNA: TGCGCCAGCAGTGAATGGGGGAGGGGCCCAGATACGCAGTATTTT
clone size: once; D gene: TRBD1; J gene: TRBJ1-2; V gene: TRBV28; CDR3 protein: CASSLYRDRGRGTEGYTF; CDR3 DNA: TGTGCCAGCAGTTTGTACAGGGACAGGGGGCGAGGTACGGAAGGCTACACCTTC
clone size: NA; D gene: NA; J gene: TRBJ2-5; V gene: TRBV4-1; CDR3 protein: CASSQVTRETQYF; CDR3 DNA: TGCGCCAGCAGCCAGGTCACGCGGGAGACCCAGTACTTC
clone size: NA; D gene: TRBD1; J gene: TRBJ2-3; V gene: TRBV28; CDR3 protein: CASSPGQGFTDTQYF; CDR3 DNA: TGTGCCAGCAGTCCGGGACAGGGGTTTACAGATACGCAGTATTTT
clone size: NA; D gene: TRBD2; J gene: TRBJ2-7; V gene: TRBV4-3; CDR3 protein: CASSPGLAGVYEQYF; CDR3 DNA: TGCGCCAGCAGCCCCGGACTAGCGGGAGTTTACGAGCAGTACTTC
clone size: NA; D gene: NA; J gene: TRBJ2-3; V gene: TRBV6-1; CDR3 protein: CASALLRDMADTQYF; CDR3 DNA: TGTGCCAGCGCTTTACTGCGGGATATGGCAGATACGCAGTATTTT
clone size: once; D gene: NA; J gene: TRBJ2-7; V gene: TRBV7-6; CDR3 protein: CASNPEGFSYEQYF; CDR3 DNA: TGTGCCAGCAACCCGGAGGGGTTCTCCTACGAGCAGTACTTC
clone size: NA; D gene: NA; J gene: TRBJ2-2; V gene: TRBV7-3; CDR3 protein: CASSLIGGTGELFF; CDR3 DNA: TGTGCCAGCAGCTTAATAGGAGGGACCGGGGAGCTGTTTTTT
clone size: NA; D gene: TRBD1; J gene: TRBJ1-2; V gene: TRBV7-9; CDR3 protein: CASSRTGDGYTF; CDR3 DNA: TGTGCCAGCAGCCGGACAGGGGACGGCTACACCTTC
clone size: NA; D gene: TRBD2; J gene: TRBJ2-7; V gene: TRBV7-9; CDR3 protein: CASSLVGGSRSYEQYF; CDR3 DNA: TGTGCCAGCAGCTTAGTGGGCGGGAGTAGGTCCTACGAGCAGTACTTC
clone size: once; D gene: NA; J gene: TRBJ1-1; V gene: TRBV10-2; CDR3 protein: CASSEVTWNTEAFF; CDR3 DNA: TGCGCCAGCAGTGAGGTCACCTGGAACACTGAAGCTTTCTTT
clone size: NA; D gene: TRBD2; J gene: TRBJ2-7; V gene: TRBV6-5; CDR3 protein: CASSYYGSGSIYEQYF; CDR3 DNA: TGTGCCAGCAGTTACTATGGTAGCGGGAGTATCTACGAGCAGTACTTC
clone size: NA; D gene: NA; J gene: TRBJ2-1; V gene: TRBV4-1; CDR3 protein: CASSQSDGREQFF; CDR3 DNA: TGCGCCAGCAGCCAAAGCGACGGCCGTGAGCAGTTCTTC
clone size: NA; D gene: TRBD2; J gene: TRBJ2-5; V gene: TRBV10-1; CDR3 protein: CASSGTSEQETQYF; CDR3 DNA: TGCGCCAGCAGCGGGACTAGCGAGCAAGAGACCCAGTACTTC
clone size: NA; D gene: NA; J gene: TRBJ2-1; V gene: TRBV27; CDR3 protein: CASSPSGGDLVYEQFF; CDR3 DNA: TGTGCCAGCAGTCCCTCCGGCGGAGACCTCGTCTATGAGCAGTTCTTC
clone size: NA; D gene: NA; J gene: TRBJ1-1; V gene: TRBV29-1; CDR3 protein: CSVGDWDPGLEHEAFF; CDR3 DNA: TGCAGCGTTGGTGATTGGGACCCAGGGTTGGAACATGAAGCTTTCTTT
clone size: NA; D gene: TRBD2; J gene: TRBJ2-7; V gene: TRBV9; CDR3 protein: CASSVGQREVGEQYF; CDR3 DNA: TGTGCCAGCAGCGTAGGTCAGCGGGAGGTGGGCGAGCAGTACTTC
clone size: NA; D gene: TRBD2; J gene: TRBJ2-5; V gene: TRBV9; CDR3 protein: CASSRSGNTQETQYF; CDR3 DNA: TGTGCCAGCAGCCGTAGCGGGAATACGCAAGAGACCCAGTACTTC
clone size: NA; D gene: NA; J gene: TRBJ2-3; V gene: TRBV7-6; CDR3 protein: CASSLFGAGEADTQYF; CDR3 DNA: TGTGCCAGCAGCTTATTTGGGGCAGGGGAGGCAGATACGCAGTATTTT
clone size: NA; D gene: TRBD2; J gene: TRBJ2-5; V gene: TRBV2; CDR3 protein: CASSPGLAGGWETQYF; CDR3 DNA: TGTGCCAGCAGCCCGGGACTAGCGGGAGGATGGGAGACCCAGTACTTC
clone size: NA; D gene: TRBD2; J gene: TRBJ2-7; V gene: TRBV10-3; CDR3 protein: CAISGKVGLAVYEQYF; CDR3 DNA: TGTGCCATCAGCGGGAAAGTAGGACTAGCAGTCTACGAGCAGTACTTC
clone size: NA; D gene: NA; J gene: TRBJ2-1; V gene: TRBV5-1; CDR3 protein: CASSLSVDEQFF; CDR3 DNA: TGCGCCAGCAGCTTGAGTGTGGATGAGCAGTTCTTC
clone size: once; D gene: NA; J gene: TRBJ2-7; V gene: TRBV14; CDR3 protein: CASSPTGLATFFEQYF; CDR3 DNA: TGTGCCAGCAGCCCAACAGGGCTGGCCACCTTTTTCGAGCAGTACTTC
clone size: NA; D gene: TRBD2; J gene: TRBJ2-1; V gene: TRBV4-3; CDR3 protein: CASSQVFTSGRGKTHNEQFF; CDR3 DNA: TGCGCCAGCAGCCAAGTTTTTACTAGCGGGCGCGGGAAAACCCACAATGAGCAGTTCTTC
clone size: NA; D gene: NA; J gene: TRBJ1-4; V gene: TRBV27; CDR3 protein: CASSLASTGVWEKLFF; CDR3 DNA: TGTGCCAGCAGTTTAGCGTCGACAGGAGTCTGGGAAAAACTGTTTTTT
clone size: NA; D gene: TRBD2; J gene: TRBJ2-7; V gene: TRBV11-2; CDR3 protein: CASSLELAANYEQYF; CDR3 DNA: TGTGCCAGCAGCTTAGAGCTAGCGGCAAATTACGAGCAGTACTTC
clone size: NA; D gene: NA; J gene: TRBJ1-6; V gene: TRBV6-1; CDR3 protein: CASSESQAHSYNSPLHF; CDR3 DNA: TGTGCCAGCAGTGAATCCCAGGCCCACTCCTATAATTCACCCCTCCACTTT
clone size: NA; D gene: NA; J gene: TRBJ2-5; V gene: TRBV20-1; CDR3 protein: CSARAPSTQYF; CDR3 DNA: TGCAGTGCTAGAGCTCCTTCAACCCAGTACTTC
clone size: once; D gene: NA; J gene: TRBJ2-7; V gene: TRBV5-8; CDR3 protein: CASSLDIFATYEQYF; CDR3 DNA: TGTGCCAGCAGCTTGGACATCTTCGCCACCTACGAGCAGTACTTC
clone size: NA; D gene: NA; J gene: TRBJ2-7; V gene: TRBV15; CDR3 protein: CATSRGGEQYF; CDR3 DNA: TGTGCCACCAGCAGAGGTGGGGAGCAGTACTTC
clone size: NA; D gene: NA; J gene: TRBJ2-3; V gene: TRBV29-1; CDR3 protein: CSVEDLPGRRNTDTQYF; CDR3 DNA: TGCAGCGTTGAAGATCTTCCAGGGCGACGAAACACAGATACGCAGTATTTT
clone size: NA; D gene: NA; J gene: TRBJ1-1; V gene: TRBV2; CDR3 protein: CASSGDGIEAFF; CDR3 DNA: TGTGCCAGCAGTGGGGACGGCATTGAAGCTTTCTTT
clone size: NA; D gene: NA; J gene: TRBJ2-7; V gene: TRBV13; CDR3 protein: CASSSGSSAYEQYF; CDR3 DNA: TGTGCCAGCAGCTCCGGTTCTTCGGCCTACGAGCAGTACTTC